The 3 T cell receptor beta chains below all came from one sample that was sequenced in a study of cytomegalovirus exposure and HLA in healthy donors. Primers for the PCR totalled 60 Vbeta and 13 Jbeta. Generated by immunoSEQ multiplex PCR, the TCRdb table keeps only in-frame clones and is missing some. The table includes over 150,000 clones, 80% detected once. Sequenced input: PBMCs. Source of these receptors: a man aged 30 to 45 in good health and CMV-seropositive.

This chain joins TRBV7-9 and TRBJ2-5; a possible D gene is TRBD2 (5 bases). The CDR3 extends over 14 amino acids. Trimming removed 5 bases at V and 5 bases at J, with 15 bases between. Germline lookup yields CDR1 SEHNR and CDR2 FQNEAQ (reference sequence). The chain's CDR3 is CASSPTEVYETQYF. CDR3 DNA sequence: TGTGCCAGCAGCCCTACGGAGGTATACGAGACCCAGTACTTC.

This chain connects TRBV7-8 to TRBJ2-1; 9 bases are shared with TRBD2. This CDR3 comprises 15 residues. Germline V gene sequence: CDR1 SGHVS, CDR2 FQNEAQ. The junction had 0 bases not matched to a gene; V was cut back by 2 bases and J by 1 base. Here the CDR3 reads CASSLLAGSYNEQFF. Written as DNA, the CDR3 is TGTGCCAGCAGCTTACTAGCGGGGTCCTACAATGAGCAGTTCTTC.

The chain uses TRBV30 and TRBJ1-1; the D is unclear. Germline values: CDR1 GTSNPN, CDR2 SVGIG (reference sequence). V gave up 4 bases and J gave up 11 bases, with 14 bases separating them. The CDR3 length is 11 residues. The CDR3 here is CAWMYVTRAFF. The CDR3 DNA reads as TGTGCCTGGATGTATGTAACCCGGGCTTTCTTT.